These 23 T cell receptor beta chains were all obtained from the same sample, sequenced in a study of T cell repertoires in breast cancer. An expanded emulsion RT-PCR with primers for all TCR V genes paired CD8+ T cell chains. Unpaired genes were suppressed by blocking oligonucleotides during a second nested PCR. TCRdb reanalysed the emulsion pairing reads using MiXCR and keeps one entry per CDR3 protein. This table has hundreds of distinct CDR3 sequences, roughly 50% appearing once. The sample consisted of CD8+ T cells. The receptors originated from a pool of human donors with breast cancer or a healthy control (not recorded which).

This clonotype was seen only once. The conserved closing phenylalanine or tryptophan is absent in this CDR3, likely reflecting a read error. No DNA is shown, since the ends of the CDR3 on it are uncertain; the CDR3 is the one TCRdb lists. This chain joins TRBV7-3 and TRBJ1-1. Looked up from germline, CDR1 is SGHTA and CDR2 is FQGTGA. Termini included, the CDR3 measures 13 amino acids. This CDR3 reads CVSSFTGNTEAFL.

Note on this clonotype: A junction boundary mismatches the germline segment, possibly from a read error. The V and J genes are TRBV7-3 and TRBJ1-2, with a tentative D call TRBD1 (6 bases). The CDR3 spans 13 residues. CDR1 and CDR2 (germline): SGHTA, FQGTGA. The CDR3 nucleotides read TGTGCCAGCATCTTAAACGGGGGCTATTTCTACACCTTC. This gives the protein CASILNGGYFYTF.

The V and J genes are TRBV7-2 and TRBJ2-1, with 8 bases aligning to TRBD2. The CDR3 has 16 amino acids. V dropped 2 bases and J dropped 7; count of bases not matched to a gene: 10. Germline loops: CDR1 SGHTA, CDR2 FQGNSA. CDR3 sequence: CASSLRREGGLNEQFF. The CDR3 nucleotides read TGTGCCAGCAGCTTACGTCGGGAGGGGGGTTTGAATGAGCAGTTCTTC. The full variable domain, with the rest looked up from reference TRBV7-2 and TRBJ2-1, is GAGVSQSPSNKVTEKGKDVELRCDPISGHTALYWYRQSLGQGLEFLIYFQGNSAPDKSGLPSDRFSAERTGGSVSTLTIQRTQQEDSAVYLCASSLRREGGLNEQFFGPGTRLTVL.

This clonotype was seen just once. A read error may produce the germline difference seen at one junction end. The chain employs TRBV7-3 and TRBJ1-2; tentative D call: TRBD1 (6 bases). This CDR3 contains 13 residues. The germline V gene encodes CDR1 SGHTA and CDR2 FQGTGA. CDR3 protein: CAISLTGGYGDTF. For the CDR3, the DNA is TGTGCCATAAGCTTAACCGGGGGCTATGGCGACACCTTC.

A word on this clonotype: The missing conserved phenylalanine or tryptophan at the end of this CDR3 makes a read error likely. The limits of the CDR3 on the DNA are not certain, so only TCRdb's listed CDR3 is given. J is TRBJ1-2 and V is TRBV7-3; the table assigns TRBD1, which was not confirmed against the DNA. The CDR3 is 13 residues long, ends included. Germline loops: CDR1 SGHTA, CDR2 FQGTGA. The CDR3 reads CASSLNGGYGENV.

Turning to this clonotype: A much larger clonotype is one base distant, so this may be a read error. The chain recombines TRBV6-1 with TRBJ2-7; possibly TRBD1 for D (6 bases). The length of the CDR3 is 14 residues. The germline V gene has CDR1 MNHNS and CDR2 SASEGT. The V and J ends lost 7 bases and 2 bases respectively, with 15 bases between them. This CDR3 reads CASNRDPPPYEQYF. As DNA, the CDR3 is TGTGCCAGCAACAGGGATCCCCCCCCCTACGAGCAGTACTTC.

This clonotype was found many times. The junction differs from germline at one of its ends, possibly a read error. V is TRBV7-8 and J is TRBJ2-7; possibly TRBD1 for D (5 bases). Per germline, CDR1 SGHVS and CDR2 FQNEAQ. This CDR3 contains 13 residues. The chain's CDR3 is CASRSPGSYEKYF. CDR3 nucleotides: TGTGCCAGCAGATCCCCAGGGTCCTACGAGAAGTACTTC.

The rearrangement joins TRBV7-3 to TRBJ1-2; a weak D match, TRBD1 (6 bases). Germline CDR1 SGHTA, CDR2 FQGTGA. V lost 6 bases to trimming and J lost 11 bases, with 19 bases between them. The CDR3 is made up of 13 amino acids. The chain's CDR3 is CASRGNGGEGYTF. The CDR3 nucleotides are TGTGCCAGCAGAGGAAACGGGGGCGAGGGATACACCTTC.

A word on this clonotype: A much larger clone lies one base from this, so it may be a read error. The chain couples TRBV7-3 to TRBJ1-2; a possible D gene is TRBD1 (6 bases). The CDR3 runs 13 residues. Germline V gives CDR1 SGHTA, CDR2 FQGTGA. V was trimmed by 1 base and J by 14 bases, leaving 17 bases between them. CDR3 amino acids: CASSLNGGEGETF. The DNA of the CDR3 is TGTGCCAGCAGCTTAAACGGGGGCGAGGGCGAAACCTTC.

By sample fraction, this clonotype is large (0.1 to 1%). The chain carries TRBV12-3 or TRBV12-4 and TRBJ2-5; 8 nucleotides line up with TRBD2. The CDR3 loop spans 14 amino acids. The ends lost 6 bases at V and 2 bases at J; junction bases unmatched: 5. The CDR3 here is CASSERGLQETQYF. DNA of the CDR3: TGTGCCAGCAGCGAGCGGGGGCTACAAGAGACCCAGTACTTC.

This clonotype appeared a few times. The chain couples TRBV7-2 to TRBJ1-5, with a possible D match to TRBD1 (6 bases). The CDR3 spans 15 residues. V was trimmed by 0 bases and J by 10 bases, leaving 16 bases between them. Germline values: CDR1 SGHTA, CDR2 FQGNSA. CDR3 region: CASSLALQGNPPQHF. CDR3 sequence (DNA): TGTGCCAGCAGCTTAGCGCTACAGGGCAATCCCCCCCAGCATTTT.

A note on this clonotype: A junction boundary mismatches the germline segment, possibly from a read error. The V gene is TRBV6-1, the J gene TRBJ2-1; D possibly corresponds to TRBD2 (5 bases). This CDR3 is built from 14 residues. Germline CDR1 reads MNHNS; CDR2 reads SASEGT. CDR3 in DNA: TGTGCCAGCAACGGGATGGCCATTAACAAAGAGCAGTCCTTC. Protein sequence: CASNGMAINKEQSF.

This clonotype was observed many times. An end of the junction does not agree with germline; a read error may underlie this. The rearrangement links TRBV7-3 to TRBJ2-6, with D possibly being TRBD1 (7 bases). The germline V gene encodes CDR1 SGHTA and CDR2 FQGTGA. This CDR3 region has 17 residues. In DNA form, the CDR3 reads TGTGCCAGCAGCTTTTCCCGCAGGGGGACTGGGGCCGACGTCCTGACTTTC. The encoded protein is CASSFSRRGTGADVLTF.

With respect to this clonotype: One junction end does not reproduce the germline sequence, and a read error may be involved. The gene calls are TRBV7-3 and TRBJ2-4, with TRBD1 identical over 7 bases. Per germline, CDR1 SGHTA and CDR2 FQGTGA. The CDR3 totals 14 residues. This CDR3 is CASSLGKGAKSKDF. CDR3 DNA: TGTGCCAGCAGCTTAGGAAAGGGGGCGAAAAGTAAGGACTTC.

This clonotype occurred a few times. The rearrangement joins TRBV28 to TRBJ2-1; TRBD1 matches 8 bases. V shed 5 bases and J 5 bases; nucleotides not matched to a gene: 11. This CDR3 has 16 amino acids. Germline CDR1 MDHEN, CDR2 SYDVKM. The CDR3 DNA reads as TGTGCCAGCAGTAGCACCGGGACAGGAATAAACAATGAGCAGTTCTTC. It is translated as CASSSTGTGINNEQFF.

The chain employs TRBV7-6 and TRBJ2-7; 10 bases align to TRBD2. This CDR3 has 16 residues. V shed 1 base, J shed 5 bases, and the junction held 8 bases outside the gene matches. The germline V gene has CDR1 SGHVS and CDR2 FNYEAQ. The CDR3 is CASSLGNLAGVDEQYF. CDR3 DNA sequence: TGTGCCAGCAGCTTAGGGAATCTAGCGGGGGTCGACGAGCAGTACTTC.

Notes on this clonotype: The conserved phenylalanine or tryptophan is not found at the CDR3 terminus, so this likely reflects a read error. Because the CDR3's place on the DNA is in doubt, the DNA is left out and the CDR3 is given as listed by TCRdb. The V gene is TRBV7-6, the J gene TRBJ2-1; the table's D call of TRBD2 was not tested on the DNA. With termini counted, the CDR3 has 14 amino acids. CDR1 and CDR2 (germline): SGHVS, FNYEAQ. The CDR3 loop reads CASRSEGKLDEKLL.

Many counts were recorded for this clonotype. The rearrangement uses TRBV7-3 and TRBJ2-5; 15 nucleotides match TRBD2. Trimming took 4 bases from V and 2 from J; bases not matched to a gene: 2. CDR1 and CDR2 from the germline V gene are SGHTA and FQGTGA. CDR3 length equals 16 residues. The CDR3 spells CASSSGLAGGQETQYF. The CDR3 bases are TGTGCCAGCAGCTCCGGACTAGCGGGGGGGCAAGAGACCCAGTACTTC. The whole variable domain, remainder taken from reference TRBV7-3 and TRBJ2-5, is GAGVSQTPSNKVTEKGKYVELRCDPISGHTALYWYRQSLGQGPEFLIYFQGTGAADDSGLPNDRFFAVRPEGSVSTLKIQRTERGDSAVYLCASSSGLAGGQETQYFGPGTRLLVL.

This chain links TRBV7-6 with TRBJ2-1, with D possibly being TRBD2 (6 bases). The CDR3 extends over 13 amino acids. The V end lost 0 bases, the J end lost 6 bases, and 6 bases lay between the germline ends. In germline, CDR1 is SGHVS, CDR2 FNYEAQ. CDR3: CASSLAGGNEQFF. The CDR3 DNA reads as TGTGCCAGCAGCTTAGCGGGGGGCAATGAGCAGTTCTTC.

As concerns this clonotype: One junction end disagrees with the germline gene, perhaps due to a read error. The chain links TRBV28 to TRBJ1-5; 9 bases are a match to TRBD1. Germline assignment: CDR1 MDHEN and CDR2 SYDVKM. This CDR3 has 15 amino acids. CDR3 amino acids: CASSSGQGSNQPQHF. As DNA, the CDR3 is TGTGCCAGTAGTTCGGGACAGGGAAGCAATCAGCCCCAGCATTTT.

The CDR3 here is CASSYGGAVEKLFF. Written as DNA, the CDR3 is TGTGCCAGCAGTTATGGGGGGGCGGTGGAAAAACTGTTTTTT. The chain has TRBV6-6 and TRBJ1-4; tentatively, D is TRBD1 (6 bases). Germline V gives CDR1 MNHNY, CDR2 SVGAGI (reference sequence). The CDR3 runs 14 residues. Trimming left V 3 bases short and J 8 bases short, with 13 bases between.

Ten or more counts support this clonotype. This may arise from a read error, as a much more abundant clone is one base away. The chain recombines TRBV7-7 with TRBJ2-1; D is undetermined. The CDR3 sequence is 12 residues long. V was trimmed by 6 bases and J by 4 bases, leaving 7 bases between them. Germline loops: CDR1 SSHAT, CDR2 FNYEAQ (reference sequence). This CDR3 is CASSNAYNEQFF. As DNA, the CDR3 is TGTGCCAGCAGTAATGCGTACAATGAGCAGTTCTTC.

V gene TRBV7-6 combines with J gene TRBJ2-5; 10 bases line up with TRBD2. The V gene's germline CDR1 is SGHVS and CDR2 FNYEAQ. Trimming cost V 5 bases and J 12 bases; bases outside gene matches: 18. The CDR3 has 16 residues. CDR3 loop: CASSKIIGASGGQEYF. CDR3 DNA sequence: TGTGCCAGCAGCAAAATTATCGGAGCTAGCGGGGGCCAGGAGTACTTC.